This T cell receptor (beta chain) was identified in a study of breast tumors, draining lymph nodes, adjacent tissues. Study observations and caveats: Compared with lymph nodes, tumors were less diverse; compared with nontumor tissue, more. Compared with basal-like, luminal-like tumors shared significantly more repertoire with nontumor tissue. Findings are consistent with lymph node origin and intratumoral expansion of most tumor T cells.

MiXCR was run by TCRdb on the multiplex PCR reads, yielding one entry per CDR3 protein. The table shows over 130,000 distinct CDR3 sequences, with 32% occurring only once. Notes on this clonotype: Its target is not known. No conserved phenylalanine or tryptophan is present at the end of the CDR3, so a read error is the likely explanation.

V was shortened by 5 bases and J by 4 bases, with 14 bases between the two germline ends. CDR1 and CDR2 from the germline V gene are SGHTA and FQGNSA. The CDR3 runs to 14 residues. Breast cancer patients provided tissue from their axillary draining lymph nodes. The chain carries TRBV7-2 and TRBJ2-5, with D perhaps matching TRBD1 or TRBD2 (5 bases each). Source material: axillary lymph node tissue. This TCR was sampled from a female donor with breast cancer. Some clones in this sample may be carry-over from other donors' samples. CDR3 sequence reads: CTSSLLIGGETQYL. The CDR3 DNA follows: TGTACCAGCAGCCTTTTAATTGGGGGAGAGACCCAGTACCTC.